Shown below are 7 T cell receptor beta chains from a single sample sequenced in a study of shared clonotypes between healthy human individuals. Assay: immunoSEQ multiplex PCR; the TCRdb copy retains only in-frame clones and omits some. The sample carries 2 million to 2.5 million clones, about nine tenths recorded once. The sample consisted of naive CD4+ T cells from PBMCs. Subset in this sample: CD45RA+ positively selected. These receptors came from a man between 18 and 29 years old in good health. Some clones in this sample may be carry-over from other donors' samples.

This chain uses TRBV5-4 with TRBJ2-7; D is tentatively TRBD1 or TRBD2 (5 bases each). With 0 bases removed from V and 6 bases from J, the gap between germline ends came to 13 bases. Germline assignment: CDR1 SGHNT and CDR2 YYREEE (reference sequence). This CDR3 spans 14 amino acids. The CDR3 here is CASSLVGVTAEQYF. CDR3 nucleotide sequence: TGTGCCAGCAGCTTGGTGGGGGTAACGGCCGAGCAGTACTTC.

The chain uses TRBV5-1 and TRBJ2-3, with 9 bases that match TRBD1. The germline CDR1 and CDR2 sequences are SGHRS and YFSETQ. V shed 4 bases, J shed 5 bases, and the junction held 2 bases outside the gene matches. The CDR3 has 13 amino acids. CDR3: CASSKDRGDTQYF. The CDR3 DNA follows: TGCGCCAGCAGCAAGGACAGGGGAGATACGCAGTATTTT.

The chain recombines TRBV2 with TRBJ2-1, with D tentatively TRBD1 or TRBD2 (6 bases each). In germline, CDR1 is SNHLY, CDR2 FYNNEI. The length of the CDR3 is 17 residues. Deletions cut 2 bases from V and 6 bases from J, with 20 bases between. DNA for the CDR3: TGTGCCAGCAGTGAAAGGGGGACGCGGGCGGGGATCAATGAGCAGTTCTTC. Translating gives CASSERGTRAGINEQFF.

The V and J genes are TRBV4-1 and TRBJ2-5; 8 bases are shared with TRBD1. Germline CDR1 and CDR2: MGHRA and YSYEKL. V shed 0 bases, J shed 4 bases, and the junction held 4 bases outside the gene matches. The CDR3 has 15 amino acids. The CDR3 protein is CASSQDPGGGETQYF. The CDR3, as DNA: TGCGCCAGCAGCCAAGATCCAGGGGGCGGAGAGACCCAGTACTTC.

This clone appeared a single time. This sample includes further DNA sequences coding for the same CDR3. This chain links TRBV27 with TRBJ1-4; TRBD1 might be the D (6 bases). V was cut by 1 base and J by 3 bases, with 9 bases left in between. The CDR3 is 15 amino acids. Germline V gives CDR1 MNHEY, CDR2 SMNVEV (reference sequence). The CDR3 nucleotides read TGTGCCAGCAGTTTATTGGGGGCAGCTAATGAAAAACTGTTTTTT. This codes for CASSLLGAANEKLFF.

This chain uses TRBV13 with TRBJ1-4; D possibly corresponds to TRBD1 (6 bases). V dropped 8 bases and J dropped 6 bases, with 19 bases sitting between them. Looked up from germline, CDR1 is PRHDT and CDR2 is FYEKMQ (reference sequence). The CDR3 sequence is 15 residues long. In DNA, the CDR3 is TGTGCCAGCGCCCGTTTCGGGGGGCGGGATGAAAAACTGTTTTTT. As protein: CASARFGGRDEKLFF. Drawing the rest from reference TRBV13 and TRBJ1-4, the complete variable domain is AAGVIQSPRHLIKEKRETATLKCYPIPRHDTVYWYQQGPGQDPQFLISFYEKMQSDKGSIPDRFSAQQFSDYHSELNMSSLELGDSALYFCASARFGGRDEKLFFGSGTQLSVL.

The V call is TRBV18, the J call TRBJ2-5; 11 bases match TRBD2. Unmatched junction bases numbered 14, after V lost 0 bases and J lost 5 bases. The CDR3 extends over 19 amino acids. Germline V gives CDR1 KGHSH, CDR2 LQKENI. Here the CDR3 reads CASSPPWLAGGFEEETQYF. CDR3 DNA sequence: TGTGCCAGCTCACCACCGTGGCTAGCGGGAGGTTTCGAGGAGGAGACCCAGTACTTC.